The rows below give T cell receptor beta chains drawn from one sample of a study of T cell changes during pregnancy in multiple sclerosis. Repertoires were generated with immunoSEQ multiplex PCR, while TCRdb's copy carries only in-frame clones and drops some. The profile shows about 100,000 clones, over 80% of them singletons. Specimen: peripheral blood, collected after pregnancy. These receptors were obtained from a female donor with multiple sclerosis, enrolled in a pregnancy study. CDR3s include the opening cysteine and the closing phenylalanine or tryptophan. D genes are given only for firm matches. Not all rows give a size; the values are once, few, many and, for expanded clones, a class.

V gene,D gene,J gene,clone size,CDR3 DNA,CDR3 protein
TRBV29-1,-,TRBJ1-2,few,TGCAGCGTTGAAGAATTCGGGTATCATGGCTACACCTTC,CSVEEFGYHGYTF
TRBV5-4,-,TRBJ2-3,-,TGTGCCAGCAGCTCGGAGGGGAGTTCCACAGATACGCAGTATTTT,CASSSEGSSTDTQYF
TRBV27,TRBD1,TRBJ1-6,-,TGTGCCAGCAGTTTAGACGGGACAGGGTATTCACCCCTCCACTTT,CASSLDGTGYSPLHF
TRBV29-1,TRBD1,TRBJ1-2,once,TGCAGCGGAGCTTGGGGACAGGGCCCTGGCTACACCTTC,CSGAWGQGPGYTF
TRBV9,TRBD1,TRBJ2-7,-,TGTGCCAGCAGCGTAGATTGGGACAGAGGCTACGAGCAGTACTTC,CASSVDWDRGYEQYF
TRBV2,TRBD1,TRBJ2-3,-,TGTGCCACGTCAGGACAGGGTAACTCAGATACGCAGTATTTT,CATSGQGNSDTQYF
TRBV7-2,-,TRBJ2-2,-,TGTGCCAGCAGCCCCTCAGGAAACACCGGGGAGCTGTTTTTT,CASSPSGNTGELFF
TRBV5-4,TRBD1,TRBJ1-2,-,TGTGCCAGCAGCTTGGCGGGACAGCCCTATGGCTACACCTTC,CASSLAGQPYGYTF
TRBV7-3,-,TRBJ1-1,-,TGTGCCAGCAGTGAACAGGCGCGCACTGAAGCTTTCTTT,CASSEQARTEAFF
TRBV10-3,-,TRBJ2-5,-,TGTGCCATCAGTGAGTCGTGGGAGCTAGGGGAGACCCAGTACTTC,CAISESWELGETQYF
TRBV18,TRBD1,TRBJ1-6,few,TGTGCCAGCTCACTACTTGACACAGGGGGTAATTCACCCCTCCACTTT,CASSLLDTGGNSPLHF
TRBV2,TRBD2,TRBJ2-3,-,TGTGCCAGCAGTGGGGCGGGGGTCGGAGATACGCAGTATTTT,CASSGAGVGDTQYF
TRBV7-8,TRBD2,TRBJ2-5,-,TGTGCCAGCAGCGCCTATAGCGGGGTGGGGGAGACCCAGTACTTC,CASSAYSGVGETQYF
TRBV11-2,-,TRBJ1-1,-,TGTGCCAGCAGCTTAATGGGGGGGATGAACACTGAAGCTTTCTTT,CASSLMGGMNTEAFF
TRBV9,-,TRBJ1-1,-,TGTGCCAGCAGCCCAGGTTCACGGAAGAACACTGAAGCTTTCTTT,CASSPGSRKNTEAFF
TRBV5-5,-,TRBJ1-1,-,TGTGCCAGCAGCAGGACAATTAACACTGAAGCTTTCTTT,CASSRTINTEAFF
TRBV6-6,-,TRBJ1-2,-,TGTGCCAGCAGTCTTTGGCCTGGCGGGGACTATGGCTACACCTTC,CASSLWPGGDYGYTF
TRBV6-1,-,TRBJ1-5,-,TGTGCCAGCAGTCCGGAACAGAATAGTCAGCCCCAGCATTTT,CASSPEQNSQPQHF
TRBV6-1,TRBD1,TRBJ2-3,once,TGTGCCAGCAGTGTCCGGGACAGGGAAGATACGCAGTATTTT,CASSVRDREDTQYF
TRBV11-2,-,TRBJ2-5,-,TGTGCCAGCACCACGCACGGAAAGGGAGTAGAGACCCAGTACTTC,CASTTHGKGVETQYF
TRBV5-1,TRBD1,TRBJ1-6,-,TGCGCCAGCAGCTTGGGGACAGGGGGTTTTCTCCCCCTCCACTTT,CASSLGTGGFLPLHF
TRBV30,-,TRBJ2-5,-,TGTGCCTGGAGTTCGACTAGGAAAGAGACCCAGTACTTC,CAWSSTRKETQYF
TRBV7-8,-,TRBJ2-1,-,TGTGCCAGCAGCTTAGAGCGAATCTCCTACAATGAGCAGTTCTTC,CASSLERISYNEQFF
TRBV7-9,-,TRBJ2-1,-,TGTGCCAGCAGCTTGCGGGACTTAACTAGCTCCTACAATGAGCAGTTCTTC,CASSLRDLTSSYNEQFF
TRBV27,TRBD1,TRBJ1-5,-,TGTGCCAGCAGTCGGGACAGGGGTGGTCAGCCCCAGCATTTT,CASSRDRGGQPQHF
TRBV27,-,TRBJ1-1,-,TGTGCCAGCAGGAGAGACATTTTCACTGAAGCTTTCTTT,CASRRDIFTEAFF
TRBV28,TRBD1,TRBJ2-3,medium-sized,TGTGCCAGCAGTCCCCGGGACAGGGCGACAGATACGCAGTATTTT,CASSPRDRATDTQYF
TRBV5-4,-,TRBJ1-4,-,TGTGCCAGCAGCTCGGGAAGGGCTAATGAAAAACTGTTTTTT,CASSSGRANEKLFF
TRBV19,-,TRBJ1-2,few,TGTGCCAGTAGTATGCGGGTTCATGGCTACACCTTC,CASSMRVHGYTF
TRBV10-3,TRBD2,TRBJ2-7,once,TGTGCCATCAGTGAGCGGGAGGGGGGGCCCTACGAGCAGTACTTC,CAISEREGGPYEQYF
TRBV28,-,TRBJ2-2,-,TGTGCCAGCAGTTTATTCCGTTTAAACACCGGGGAGCTGTTTTTT,CASSLFRLNTGELFF
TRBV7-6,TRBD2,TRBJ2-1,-,TGTGCCAGCAGCTTATTGGAAGAAGCGGGGGGGATATACAATGAGCAGTTCTTC,CASSLLEEAGGIYNEQFF
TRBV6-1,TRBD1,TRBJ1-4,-,TGTGCCAGCAGATCTGCAGGGGGCTTAGGTGAAAAACTGTTTTTT,CASRSAGGLGEKLFF
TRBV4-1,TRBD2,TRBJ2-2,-,TGCGCCAGCAGCCGATTAACCGGGACTAGCCTAAACACCGGGGAGCTGTTTTTT,CASSRLTGTSLNTGELFF
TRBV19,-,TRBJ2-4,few,TGTGCCAGTAGTATTAACGGAGGGAACATTCAGTACTTC,CASSINGGNIQYF
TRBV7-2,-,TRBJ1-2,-,TGTGCCAGCAGCTCTACAAGGGGGTGGGCCCGCACCTTC,CASSSTRGWARTF
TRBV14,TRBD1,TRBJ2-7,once,TGTGCCAGCAGCCCAGTGGACAGGGGCGAGCAGTACTTC,CASSPVDRGEQYF
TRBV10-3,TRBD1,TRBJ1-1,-,TGTGCCGCCGGACAGGTCATGAACACTGAAGCTTTCTTT,CAAGQVMNTEAFF
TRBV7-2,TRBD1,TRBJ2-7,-,TGTGCCAGCAGCTCAAATAGACAGGGACGTTCCTACGAGCAGTACTTC,CASSSNRQGRSYEQYF
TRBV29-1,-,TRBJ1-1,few,TGCAGCGTCTGGGGACTGATGAACACTGAAGCTTTCTTT,CSVWGLMNTEAFF
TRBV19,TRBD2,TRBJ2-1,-,TGTGCCAGTAGTCTTATAGCGGGGAACAATGAGCAGTTCTTC,CASSLIAGNNEQFF
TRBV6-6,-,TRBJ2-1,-,TGTGCCACCACAGAGACGACTGGGGGCAACCTAGATTTCTTC,CATTETTGGNLDFF
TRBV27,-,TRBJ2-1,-,TGTGCCAGCCACCTATACAATGAGCAGTTCTTC,CASHLYNEQFF
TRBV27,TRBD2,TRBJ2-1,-,TGTGCCAGCAGCCCGACTAGCGGGAACGTGTACAATGAGCAGTTCTTC,CASSPTSGNVYNEQFF
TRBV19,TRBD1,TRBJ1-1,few,TGTGCCAGTAGTACTACAGGGGGCACTGAAGCTTTCTTT,CASSTTGGTEAFF
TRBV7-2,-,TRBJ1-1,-,TGTGCCAGCAGGCTGGGGGGGAAGGGGATTATGCAAGCAGCTTTCTTT,CASRLGGKGIMQAAFF
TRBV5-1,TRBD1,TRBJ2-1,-,TGCGCCAGCAGCTTGATACAGGGGGCGTATGAGCAGTTCTTC,CASSLIQGAYEQFF
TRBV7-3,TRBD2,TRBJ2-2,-,TGTGCCAGCAGAACCGGACTAGCGGGAATCCCCGGGGAGCTGTTTTTT,CASRTGLAGIPGELFF
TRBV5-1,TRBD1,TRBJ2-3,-,TGCGCCAGCACTGACAGGGAAGATACGCAGTATTTT,CASTDREDTQYF
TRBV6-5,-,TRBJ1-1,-,TGTGCCGTACAGGGCACTGAAGCTTTCTTT,CAVQGTEAFF
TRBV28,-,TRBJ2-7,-,TGTGCCAGCAGTTTACGGTCGCCCTACGAGCAGTACTTC,CASSLRSPYEQYF
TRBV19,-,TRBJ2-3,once,TGTGCCAGTAGTTTTGGGGGGGCGGGCACAGATACGCAGTATTTT,CASSFGGAGTDTQYF
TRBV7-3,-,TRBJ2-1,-,TGTGCCAGCAGCTTAGGGAGACACAATGAGCAGTTCTTC,CASSLGRHNEQFF
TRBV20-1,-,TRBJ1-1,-,TGCAGTGCTAGCCCTCAGGGTGAAGCTTTCTTT,CSASPQGEAFF
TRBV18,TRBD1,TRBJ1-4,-,TGTGCCAGCTCACCAGCGGGACAGCCTAATGAAAAACTGTTTTTT,CASSPAGQPNEKLFF